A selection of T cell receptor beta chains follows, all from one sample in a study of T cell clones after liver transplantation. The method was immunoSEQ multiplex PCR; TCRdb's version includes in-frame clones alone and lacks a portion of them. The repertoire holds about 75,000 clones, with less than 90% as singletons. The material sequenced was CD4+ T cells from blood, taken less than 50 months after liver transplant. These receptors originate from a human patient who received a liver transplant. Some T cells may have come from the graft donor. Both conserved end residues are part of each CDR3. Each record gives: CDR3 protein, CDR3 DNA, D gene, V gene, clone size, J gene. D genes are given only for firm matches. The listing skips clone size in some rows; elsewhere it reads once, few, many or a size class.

CDR3 protein: CASKSPKVPYEQYF
CDR3 DNA: TGTGCCAGCAAGAGCCCGAAAGTCCCCTACGAGCAGTACTTC
D gene: NA
V gene: TRBV25-1
clone size: NA
J gene: TRBJ2-7

CDR3 protein: CASSDSSQGGIMAKNIQYF
CDR3 DNA: TGTGCCAGCAGTGACTCCTCCCAGGGAGGGATTATGGCCAAAAACATTCAGTACTTC
D gene: TRBD2
V gene: TRBV6-4
clone size: NA
J gene: TRBJ2-4

CDR3 protein: CASSIPDSGNTIYF
CDR3 DNA: TGTGCCAGCAGTATACCCGACTCTGGAAACACCATATATTTT
D gene: NA
V gene: TRBV6-6
clone size: NA
J gene: TRBJ1-3

CDR3 protein: CASRPTAAGNEQFF
CDR3 DNA: TGTGCCAGCAGACCAACAGCAGCGGGTAATGAGCAGTTCTTC
D gene: NA
V gene: TRBV7-3
clone size: NA
J gene: TRBJ2-1

CDR3 protein: CASSSPQGSGNTIYF
CDR3 DNA: TGTGCCAGCAGTTCCCCCCAGGGCTCTGGAAACACCATATATTTT
D gene: NA
V gene: TRBV28
clone size: NA
J gene: TRBJ1-3

CDR3 protein: CASSSSAEYGETQYF
CDR3 DNA: TGTGCCAGTAGTAGTAGCGCGGAATATGGGGAGACCCAGTACTTC
D gene: NA
V gene: TRBV19
clone size: once
J gene: TRBJ2-5

CDR3 protein: CASKPEPLGEQFF
CDR3 DNA: TGTGCCAGTAAGCCTGAGCCCCTCGGTGAGCAGTTCTTC
D gene: NA
V gene: TRBV19
clone size: NA
J gene: TRBJ2-1

CDR3 protein: CASSLALGVGYTF
CDR3 DNA: TGTGCCAGCAGCTTAGCTTTAGGGGTTGGCTACACCTTC
D gene: NA
V gene: TRBV7-2
clone size: once
J gene: TRBJ1-2

CDR3 protein: CASSKPPTSTGELFF
CDR3 DNA: TGTGCCAGCAGCAAACCCCCTACTAGCACCGGGGAGCTGTTTTTT
D gene: NA
V gene: TRBV21-1
clone size: NA
J gene: TRBJ2-2

CDR3 protein: CASSFRSGTSGYNEQFF
CDR3 DNA: TGTGCCAGCAGCTTCAGGTCAGGGACTAGCGGTTACAATGAGCAGTTCTTC
D gene: TRBD2
V gene: TRBV13
clone size: NA
J gene: TRBJ2-1

CDR3 protein: CASSLGVGQGRGSQYF
CDR3 DNA: TGTGCCAGCAGCTTAGGAGTGGGACAGGGACGGGGTTCTCAGTATTTT
D gene: TRBD1
V gene: TRBV7-2
clone size: NA
J gene: TRBJ2-3

CDR3 protein: CASSDFESPYEQYF
CDR3 DNA: TGTGCCAGCAGTGATTTCGAAAGCCCCTACGAGCAGTACTTC
D gene: NA
V gene: TRBV6-1
clone size: NA
J gene: TRBJ2-7

CDR3 protein: CASRGLAGNTGELFF
CDR3 DNA: TGTGCCAGCAGGGGACTAGCGGGGAACACCGGGGAGCTGTTTTTT
D gene: TRBD2
V gene: TRBV2
clone size: NA
J gene: TRBJ2-2

CDR3 protein: CASSTGQPKETQYF
CDR3 DNA: TGTGCCAGCAGCACGGGACAGCCCAAAGAGACCCAGTACTTC
D gene: TRBD1
V gene: TRBV7-2
clone size: NA
J gene: TRBJ2-5